This T cell receptor (beta chain) originates from a study of blood T cell repertoires in COVID-19. Overall study: Acute and convalescent COVID-19 specimens originated in the United States, Italy and Spain. The analysed material was cDNA or gDNA that came from T cells, B-cell-depleted T cells, or PBMCs.

Those enrolled in Seattle joined during active infection and were followed longitudinally afterward. Per the authors' pipeline: Scientists estimated how many nucleated cells there were by amplifying reference gene primers. Clones were sequenced by immunoSEQ multiplex PCR, and TCRdb holds only the in-frame ones, with some missing. V and J calls and clone size follow that table, whereas D and trimming were derived from the DNA. The table records about 250,000 clones, about 91% of them present only once. The specimen was peripheral blood. The receptor was derived from a woman aged 25 to 39 with COVID-19, enrolled during active disease.

The CDR3 DNA is TGCGCCAGCAGCTCAACAGGGCCGGAATCGGGAAACACCATATATTTT. Translated: CASSSTGPESGNTIYF. V and J are TRBV5-1 and TRBJ1-3; D is possibly TRBD1 (6 bases). V lost 3 bases and J lost 4, with 17 bases in between. There are 16 residues in the CDR3. The germline V gene encodes CDR1 SGHRS and CDR2 YFSETQ.